This T cell receptor beta chain was recovered during a study of shared clonotypes between healthy human individuals. As for the study in general: Each donor's CD8 memory used one plate, CD8 naive two, each CD4 subset three.

Germline V CDR1 and CDR2: GTSNPN, SVGIG (reference sequence). V lost 1 base, J lost 4 bases, and 8 bases lay in between. The CDR3 is 13 amino acids. This clone turned up a few times. Its antigen is still unknown. Sorted subsets were amplified in replicate PCRs using about 200 ng DNA, some 31,000 T cell genomes. TCRdb's table, derived via immunoSEQ multiplex PCR, lists solely in-frame clones and lacks some. The sample has approximately 2,000,000 clones, 85% to 95% seen once; the top ten hold approximately 0.41%. Study-wide points: Clonotype sharing among donors likely depends on sequencing depth. Rarefaction revealed incomplete sorted-subset sequencing despite large depth.

The sequence was collected from a man aged 18 to 29 in good health. Some clones in this sample may be carry-over from other donors' samples. The sample consisted of naive CD4+ T cells from PBMCs. The subset denotes: CD45RA+ positively selected. This chain links TRBV30 with TRBJ2-1, with D possibly TRBD1 on 5 matching bases. As DNA, the CDR3 is TGTGCCTGGAGTGAAGACAGATACAATGAGCAGTTCTTC. Protein product: CAWSEDRYNEQFF.